Below are 9 T cell receptor beta chains sequenced from a single sample in a study of T cells in tuberculosis. The protocol was immunoSEQ multiplex PCR, while the TCRdb copy is restricted to in-frame clones and leaves out a portion. The data hold tens of thousands of clones, with 81% observed a single time. Cells were sorted from thawed PBMC rested overnight and stained with GMM-loaded CD1B tetramer, viability dye and anti-CD3. The lipid loaded on the CD1B tetramers was C32 glucose monomycolate from Rhodococcus equi. Sequencing was performed on CD1b-GMM tetramer-negative cells sorted from PBMCs. The receptors originated from an adult woman with latent tuberculosis.

V is TRBV7-2 and J is TRBJ1-2; D is perhaps TRBD1 (5 bases). CDR3 size: 18 residues. V lost 2 bases and J lost 2, with 21 bases in between. CDR1 and CDR2 from the germline V gene are SGHTA and FQGNSA. The CDR3 spells CASSLHFSRARTNYGYTF. The DNA of the CDR3 is TGTGCCAGCAGCTTACATTTTTCCAGGGCCAGGACCAACTATGGCTACACCTTC.

J is TRBJ1-1 and V is TRBV9; no definite D call. The germline CDR1 and CDR2 sequences are SGDLS and YYNGEE. V shed 0 bases and J shed 5 bases, with 11 bases lying between them. The CDR3 consists of 14 residues. CDR3: CASSVDIRGTEAFF. CDR3 nucleotides: TGTGCCAGCAGCGTAGATATCCGAGGGACTGAAGCTTTCTTT.

Only a few counts were recorded for this clone. The chain couples TRBV28 to TRBJ2-1; 7 positions agree with TRBD2. Germline CDR1 and CDR2: MDHEN and SYDVKM. CDR3 length equals 16 residues. Trimming at V came to 6 bases and at J to 0 bases, leaving 8 bases not matched to a gene. The CDR3 region is CASSSLTGGSYNEQFF. CDR3 nucleotides: TGTGCCAGCAGCTCCCTCACGGGAGGCTCCTACAATGAGCAGTTCTTC.

The CDR3, as DNA: TGTGCCAGCAGTTTATACCCCGGTAGTGGCAATCAGCCCCAGCATTTT. Translating it yields CASSLYPGSGNQPQHF. The gene calls are TRBV27 and TRBJ1-5; D is undetermined. V was pared by 1 base and J by 2 bases, with 12 bases between. Germline CDR1 is MNHEY and CDR2 is SMNVEV (reference sequence). The CDR3 runs 16 residues.

The CDR3 is CASSPPGAGQMTGELFF. DNA for the CDR3: TGTGCCAGCAGCCCCCCGGGGGCGGGACAGATGACGGGGGAGCTGTTTTTT. The chain uses TRBV5-6 and TRBJ2-2; D may be TRBD1 (7 bases). Germline V gene data show CDR1 as SGHDT and CDR2 as YYEEEE. This CDR3 is 17 amino acids long. Trimming took 4 bases from V and 8 from J, leaving 24 bases between them.

This clone was picked up a small number of times. The V call is TRBV7-9, the J call TRBJ2-3; TRBD1 aligns across 7 bases. The CDR3 totals 15 residues. Germline CDR1 is SEHNR and CDR2 is FQNEAQ (reference sequence). V lost 2 bases and J lost 2; bases outside the gene matches: 4. This chain's CDR3 is CASSLKGGLTDTQYF. The CDR3 DNA reads as TGTGCCAGCAGCTTAAAAGGGGGCCTCACAGATACGCAGTATTTT.

The chain has TRBV7-9 and TRBJ1-5; tentatively, D is TRBD1 (5 bases). Trimming pared 3 bases from V and 9 bases from J, leaving 9 bases between. This CDR3 comprises 12 residues. Germline V lookup: CDR1 SEHNR, CDR2 FQNEAQ (reference sequence). The CDR3, as DNA: TGTGCCAGCAGCTTGTCGGGGGGGCCCCAGCATTTT. Amino acid sequence: CASSLSGGPQHF.

CDR3 bases: TGTGCCAGCAGCTTGAACAGGGGTTCCTACGAGCAGTACTTC. It codes for CASSLNRGSYEQYF. This rearrangement joins TRBV7-8 to TRBJ2-7, with 7 bases fitting TRBD1. V lost 3 bases and J lost 1; bases outside the gene matches: 3. Germline CDR1 is SGHVS and CDR2 is FQNEAQ. There are 14 residues in the CDR3. Full variable domain (rest looked up from reference TRBV7-8 and TRBJ2-7): GAGVSQSPRYKVAKRGQDVALRCDPISGHVSLFWYQQALGQGPEFLTYFQNEAQLDKSGLPSDRFFAERPEGSVSTLKIQRTQQEDSAVYLCASSLNRGSYEQYFGPGTRLTVT.

This clone was observed once. The germline gene is not matched at one end of the junction; a read error may be the cause. The chain employs TRBV18 and TRBJ1-5; weak D call: TRBD1 (5 bases). The CDR3 is made up of 16 amino acids. Looked up from germline, CDR1 is KGHSH and CDR2 is LQKENI. The CDR3 spells CVSSPRRTAQGGAQHF. In DNA form, the CDR3 reads TGTGTCAGCTCACCCCGCCGAACAGCCCAGGGAGGGGCCCAGCATTTT.